These T cell receptor beta chains were read from a single sample in a study of T cell repertoires in aging, cancer and after chemotherapy. TCRdb called the multiplex PCR reads again in MiXCR, with one record for every CDR3 protein. Seen here are some 600 distinct CDR3 sequences, around 86% observed once, and the top ten hold under 7%. Sequenced: blood. The receptors stem from a human donor with a solid tumor. The conserved cysteine and the conserved F or W are not part of the CDR3 here. The D gene is left open where the match is weak. Size is stated for part of the rows, as once, few or many counts, or as a class when the clone is expanded.

v_gene: TRBV19
abundance: -
d_gene: TRBD1
CDR3aa: ASSRQGAQDEQY

v_gene: TRBV12-3/TRBV12-4
abundance: -
d_gene: TRBD1
CDR3aa: ASSTGQGNTGELF

v_gene: TRBV11-2
abundance: once
d_gene: TRBD2
CDR3aa: ASSSVAGGDAETQY

v_gene: TRBV7-9
abundance: -
d_gene: -
CDR3aa: ASRGPYNEQF

v_gene: TRBV29-1
abundance: -
d_gene: TRBD2
CDR3aa: SVSGRAGYEQY

v_gene: TRBV6-1
abundance: -
d_gene: -
CDR3aa: ASSDAAEPSTGELF

v_gene: TRBV6-4
abundance: -
d_gene: -
CDR3aa: ASSDSKGTQY

v_gene: TRBV19
abundance: -
d_gene: -
CDR3aa: ASSRGASHASGANVLT

v_gene: TRBV24-1
abundance: -
d_gene: -
CDR3aa: ATSAVAARTDTQY

v_gene: TRBV7-9
abundance: -
d_gene: TRBD2
CDR3aa: ASSPRLAGETQY

v_gene: TRBV29-1
abundance: few
d_gene: TRBD1
CDR3aa: SVSGGTEAF

v_gene: TRBV6-5
abundance: -
d_gene: -
CDR3aa: ATRWRMNTEAF

v_gene: TRBV7-6
abundance: few
d_gene: -
CDR3aa: ASGPSRTDTQY

v_gene: TRBV29-1
abundance: few
d_gene: -
CDR3aa: SVDKGVEQF

v_gene: TRBV7-3
abundance: -
d_gene: -
CDR3aa: ASSLSAGDTQY

v_gene: TRBV7-2
abundance: -
d_gene: -
CDR3aa: ASSLGSGGSPLH

v_gene: TRBV29-1
abundance: -
d_gene: TRBD1
CDR3aa: SVMTGSNQPQH

v_gene: TRBV27
abundance: -
d_gene: -
CDR3aa: ASGYYSNQPQH

v_gene: TRBV6-1
abundance: -
d_gene: -
CDR3aa: ASSEAQGLSTDTQY

v_gene: TRBV12-3/TRBV12-4
abundance: -
d_gene: -
CDR3aa: ASSVRLDNSPLH

v_gene: TRBV30
abundance: -
d_gene: TRBD2
CDR3aa: AWSVLAEYEQY

v_gene: TRBV18
abundance: -
d_gene: -
CDR3aa: ASSPPTTDTQY

v_gene: TRBV19
abundance: few
d_gene: TRBD1
CDR3aa: ASSLRDSYSYEQY

v_gene: TRBV27
abundance: -
d_gene: -
CDR3aa: ASSTRDSNTDTQY

v_gene: TRBV19
abundance: -
d_gene: -
CDR3aa: ASSIRDNNQPQH

v_gene: TRBV6-1
abundance: -
d_gene: TRBD1
CDR3aa: ASSVTGPGEQF

v_gene: TRBV7-2
abundance: -
d_gene: -
CDR3aa: ASSWKGTYEQY

v_gene: TRBV28
abundance: -
d_gene: TRBD1
CDR3aa: ASSFGTASNSPLH

v_gene: TRBV29-1
abundance: -
d_gene: -
CDR3aa: SVGQGTGNQQF

v_gene: TRBV9
abundance: -
d_gene: TRBD2
CDR3aa: ASGGAYEQY

v_gene: TRBV19
abundance: -
d_gene: -
CDR3aa: DSRTVPANYGYT

v_gene: TRBV6-5
abundance: -
d_gene: TRBD1
CDR3aa: ASSRTGKETQY

v_gene: TRBV7-2
abundance: once
d_gene: -
CDR3aa: ASSLASTDTQY

v_gene: TRBV5-6
abundance: -
d_gene: -
CDR3aa: ASSLGGGYLH

v_gene: TRBV6-5
abundance: -
d_gene: -
CDR3aa: ASSYSSPTNEKLF

v_gene: TRBV20-1
abundance: -
d_gene: -
CDR3aa: SPNGGSQPQH

v_gene: TRBV12-3/TRBV12-4
abundance: -
d_gene: -
CDR3aa: ASSPDEIVEAF

v_gene: TRBV29-1
abundance: -
d_gene: -
CDR3aa: SEAAVATDTQY

v_gene: TRBV29-1
abundance: -
d_gene: -
CDR3aa: SVADGNEKLF

v_gene: TRBV11-2
abundance: -
d_gene: TRBD2
CDR3aa: ASSFFGRAPSSYEQY

v_gene: TRBV28
abundance: -
d_gene: -
CDR3aa: ASSLSLAGAYNEQF

v_gene: TRBV15
abundance: -
d_gene: -
CDR3aa: ATSMGVGSNQPQH

v_gene: TRBV6-1
abundance: -
d_gene: TRBD1
CDR3aa: ASSNRGNEQF

v_gene: TRBV19
abundance: -
d_gene: TRBD1
CDR3aa: ASSRTGYEQY

v_gene: TRBV30
abundance: -
d_gene: TRBD1
CDR3aa: AWSRTGRYYGYT

v_gene: TRBV6-5
abundance: -
d_gene: -
CDR3aa: ASSGPTGEQY

v_gene: TRBV12-3/TRBV12-4
abundance: -
d_gene: TRBD1
CDR3aa: ASSPTSGGRTQPQH

v_gene: TRBV7-9
abundance: few
d_gene: -
CDR3aa: ASSLGPGRNTGELF

v_gene: TRBV30
abundance: -
d_gene: -
CDR3aa: AWSVSGAGAAGANVLT

v_gene: TRBV29-1
abundance: few
d_gene: -
CDR3aa: SAPEVAF

v_gene: TRBV19
abundance: -
d_gene: -
CDR3aa: ASSLTGSAAKNIQY

v_gene: TRBV29-1
abundance: -
d_gene: TRBD1
CDR3aa: SVEKVSGQGLEQY

v_gene: TRBV20-1
abundance: -
d_gene: -
CDR3aa: SAQGLTGELF

v_gene: TRBV7-9
abundance: -
d_gene: -
CDR3aa: ASSLTGFPTEAF

v_gene: TRBV20-1
abundance: -
d_gene: -
CDR3aa: SARTDTQY

v_gene: TRBV7-6
abundance: -
d_gene: -
CDR3aa: ASSRGQFTDTQY

v_gene: TRBV19
abundance: -
d_gene: -
CDR3aa: ASSITVRQETQY

v_gene: TRBV5-1
abundance: -
d_gene: -
CDR3aa: ASSLWGGTTYEQY

v_gene: TRBV10-2
abundance: -
d_gene: -
CDR3aa: ASSSTGRTDTQY